One and the same sample provided the 20 T cell receptor beta chains below, sequenced in a study of blood T cell repertoires in COVID-19. TCRdb's copy holds only in-frame clones and misses some; the assay was immunoSEQ multiplex PCR. Of approximately 280,000 clones detected, 90% appear once; the ten largest clones hold approximately 1.5%. Sample: PBMCs or T cells enriched from blood (not recorded which). The receptors here all came from a young woman with acute COVID-19.

The chain has TRBV2 and TRBJ2-1; tentatively, D is TRBD2 (5 bases). This CDR3 comprises 11 residues. Per the germline V gene, CDR1 is SNHLY and CDR2 is FYNNEI. V was trimmed by 4 bases and J by 12 bases, leaving 10 bases between them. The CDR3: CASSADFTQFF. Written as DNA, the CDR3 is TGTGCCAGCAGTGCGGACTTTACGCAGTTCTTC.

The chain is built from TRBV29-1 and TRBJ2-7; the match to TRBD1 covers 7 bases. Germline loops: CDR1 SQVTM, CDR2 ANQGSEA. This CDR3 spans 14 amino acids. The J segment lost 2 bases and the V segment lost 2 bases, leaving 6 bases of the junction unmatched. CDR3 in DNA: TGCAGCGTTGAAAAACAGGGGCCTCCCTACGAGCAGTACTTC. Translating it yields CSVEKQGPPYEQYF.

The chain links TRBV7-9 to TRBJ2-1; 9 bases map to TRBD1. Germline-derived CDR1 and CDR2 are SEHNR and FQNEAQ (reference sequence). With V trimmed by 5 bases and J by 7 bases, 18 bases remained unmatched. The CDR3 sequence is 18 residues long. The CDR3 spells CASSTSDRGVFHVNEQFF. CDR3 DNA sequence: TGTGCCAGCAGCACTAGCGACAGGGGGGTTTTTCACGTGAATGAGCAGTTCTTC.

In its sample, this clone was seen once. The gene calls are TRBV6-2 or TRBV6-3 and TRBJ2-3; D may be TRBD2 (6 bases). Germline values: CDR1 MNHEY, CDR2 SVGEGT. The CDR3 extends over 15 amino acids. The germline V and J ends were trimmed by 5 bases and 0 bases, with 12 bases remaining between them. The CDR3, as DNA: TGTGCCAGCAGTGATGGGGGGTTTAGCACAGATACGCAGTATTTT. Its protein product is CASSDGGFSTDTQYF.

The chain couples TRBV30 to TRBJ1-1, with 9 bases identical to TRBD1. Per germline, CDR1 GTSNPN and CDR2 SVGIG (reference sequence). There are 18 residues in the CDR3. Trimming cost V 4 bases and J 3 bases; bases outside gene matches: 18. The CDR3 loop reads CAWTDQGAHRGLYTEAFF. The CDR3 DNA reads TGTGCCTGGACCGACCAAGGGGCCCACAGGGGGCTTTACACTGAAGCTTTCTTT.

The V call is TRBV29-1, the J call TRBJ2-5, with 7 bases identical to TRBD1. CDR1 is SQVTM, CDR2 ANQGSEA, per germline. V trimming: 7 bases; J trimming: 6 bases; junction bases outside the gene matches: 8. The CDR3 contains 12 residues. CDR3 sequence: CSGFRGFKTQYF. The CDR3 DNA follows: TGCAGCGGTTTCAGGGGGTTTAAGACCCAGTACTTC.

This chain uses TRBV15 with TRBJ1-1, with TRBD1 matching over 9 bases. CDR1 is LNHNV, CDR2 YYDKDF, per germline (reference sequence). V lost 0 bases to trimming and J lost 7 bases; unmatched junction nucleotides: 9. This CDR3 is built from 16 residues. The CDR3, as DNA: TGTGCCACCAGCAGAGATAAGAGGACAGGGGTTTATGAAGCTTTCTTT. As protein: CATSRDKRTGVYEAFF.

The V gene is TRBV29-1, the J gene TRBJ2-7; 10 bases line up with TRBD2. This CDR3 has 16 amino acids. The germline V gene has CDR1 SQVTM and CDR2 ANQGSEA. V shed 6 bases, J shed 2 bases, and the junction held 13 bases outside the gene matches. In DNA, the CDR3 is TGCAGCGTCTCCCTAGAAGCGGGAGGGCCCCCCTACGAGCAGTACTTC. Translation gives CSVSLEAGGPPYEQYF.

The gene calls are TRBV5-6 and TRBJ1-1, with D unresolved. Trimming stripped 1 base from V and 5 bases from J, with 15 bases between. CDR3 length equals 15 residues. Germline lookup yields CDR1 SGHDT and CDR2 YYEEEE. The CDR3 spells CASSLRAGGRTEAFF. CDR3 DNA sequence: TGTGCCAGCAGCTTGCGGGCGGGAGGTCGGACTGAAGCTTTCTTT. Full variable domain (missing parts from reference TRBV5-6 and TRBJ1-1): DAGVTQSPTHLIKTRGQQVTLRCSPKSGHDTVSWYQQALGQGPQFIFQYYEEEERQRGNFPDRFSGHQFPNYSSELNVNALLLGDSALYLCASSLRAGGRTEAFFGQGTRLTVV.

The gene calls are TRBV10-3 and TRBJ2-3, with 10 bases that match TRBD2. The junction had 12 bases not matched to a gene; V was cut back by 6 bases and J by 3 bases. CDR1 is ENHRY, CDR2 SYGVKD, per germline. The CDR3 contains 17 residues. CDR3 amino acids: CAIRGLAGERGTDTQYF. CDR3 coding DNA: TGTGCCATCAGGGGGCTAGCGGGAGAACGGGGTACAGATACGCAGTATTTT.

The chain is built from TRBV6-5 and TRBJ2-2, with D possibly matching TRBD1 (5 bases). V was clipped by 0 bases and J by 4 bases, with 12 bases between them. From germline, CDR1 is MNHEY and CDR2 SVGAGI. The CDR3 runs to 16 residues. The CDR3 protein is CASSYSGAISTGELFF. The CDR3 region has the DNA TGTGCCAGCAGTTACTCAGGGGCCATTTCCACCGGGGAGCTGTTTTTT.

The chain is built from TRBV19 and TRBJ2-3; possibly TRBD2 for D (5 bases). V was trimmed by 1 base and J by 5 bases, leaving 10 bases between them. Germline assignment: CDR1 LNHDA and CDR2 SQIVND (reference sequence). The CDR3 has 14 amino acids. The CDR3 sequence: CASSIGELGDTQYF. The CDR3 DNA is TGTGCCAGTAGTATAGGGGAGCTGGGAGATACGCAGTATTTT. The variable domain in full, with the rest retrieved from reference TRBV19 and TRBJ2-3, is DGGITQSPKYLFRKEGQNVTLSCEQNLNHDAMYWYRQDPGQGLRLIYYSQIVNDFQKGDIAEGYSVSREKKESFPLTVTSAQKNPTAFYLCASSIGELGDTQYFGPGTRLTVL.

This sequence joins TRBV30 and TRBJ2-1, with 10 bases matching TRBD2. V shed 4 bases, J shed 7 bases, and the junction held 10 bases outside the gene matches. Germline CDR1 GTSNPN, CDR2 SVGIG (reference sequence). CDR3 length: 15 residues. In nucleotides, the CDR3 is TGTGCCTGGACCAGGGCTAGCGGGAGACAAAATGAGCAGTTCTTC. Encoded protein: CAWTRASGRQNEQFF.

This clone was seen once. This sequence joins TRBV3-1 (or the pseudogene TRBV3-2) and TRBJ1-2; D is unresolved. The CDR3 is 14 amino acids. CDR1 LGHDT and CDR2 YNNKEL come from the germline V gene (reference sequence). The V end was cut by 1 base, the J end by 4 bases, with 10 bases between. The CDR3 reads CASSQAAGPYGYTF. The CDR3 DNA sequence: TGTGCCAGCAGCCAAGCGGCAGGCCCCTATGGCTACACCTTC.

The chain employs TRBV6-5 and TRBJ1-2; 11 bases align to TRBD1. J lost 8 bases, V lost 6 bases, and 8 bases had no gene match. This CDR3 is built from 14 residues. In germline, CDR1 is MNHEY, CDR2 SVGAGI. CDR3 sequence (DNA): TGTGCCAGCAGGCTCGGACAGGGGGCAAAGGGCTACACCTTC. Its protein product is CASRLGQGAKGYTF.

The CDR3 spells CASSLSGGRYNEQFF. In DNA form, the CDR3 reads TGTGCCAGCAGCTTATCCGGAGGGAGGTACAATGAGCAGTTCTTC. The gene calls are TRBV11-1 and TRBJ2-1, with D perhaps TRBD2 (6 bases). CDR1 is SGHAT and CDR2 is FQDESV in the germline V gene (reference sequence). Trimming left V 2 bases short and J 4 bases short, with 12 bases between. CDR3 size: 15 residues.

The V call is TRBV18, the J call TRBJ2-4; TRBD1 agrees at 10 bases. V shed 0 bases, J shed 4 bases, and the junction held 9 bases outside the gene matches. Germline values: CDR1 KGHSH, CDR2 LQKENI. CDR3 length: 18 amino acids. CDR3 protein: CASSPPGTGAALKNIQYF. The CDR3 DNA reads TGTGCCAGCTCACCACCGGGGACAGGGGCCGCTCTGAAAAACATTCAGTACTTC.

J is TRBJ2-3 and V is TRBV4-1; 7 bases map to TRBD2. Unmatched junction bases numbered 13, after V lost 2 bases and J lost 5 bases. The CDR3 consists of 17 residues. Germline-derived CDR1 and CDR2 are MGHRA and YSYEKL. The DNA for the CDR3 is TGCGCCAGCAGCCAAAAAGTGGACCCGGGACTAAAAGATACGCAGTATTTT. It specifies CASSQKVDPGLKDTQYF.

The chain joins TRBV18 to TRBJ2-1, with 11 positions matching TRBD1. Trimming removed 8 bases from V and 5 bases from J; junction bases left unmatched: 5. The CDR3 runs to 14 residues. Germline V gene data show CDR1 as KGHSH and CDR2 as LQKENI. The CDR3 DNA follows: TGTGCCAGCGCGGGGGACAGGGGGAACAATGAGCAGTTCTTC. Protein: CASAGDRGNNEQFF.

This chain links TRBV20-1 with TRBJ1-2; D unresolved. V lost 6 bases, J lost 1 base, and 6 bases lay in between. This CDR3 contains 11 residues. CDR1 DFQATT and CDR2 SNEGSKA come from the germline V gene (reference sequence). The CDR3 nucleotides are TGCAGTGCGGCTGATAACTATGGCTACACCTTC. This codes for CSAADNYGYTF.